A single TCR beta chain is shown here with its context. The target antigen is unknown. One heparinised blood draw averaging approximately 0.11 L was given by each donor. Sorting of CD4+ naive, central memory, regulatory and stem cell-like memory cells was performed via CD45RO/CCR7/CD25/CD127/CD95/CD27. The data were taken from a study of beta chain features in type 1 diabetes. Findings and caveats of the study: Across patients, naive, central memory and Treg TCRB repertoires exhibited apparently greater similarity than was observed across healthy donors.

V lost 8 bases and J 5 bases, leaving 15 bases between the germline ends. CDR3 length: 14 amino acids. Germline loops: CDR1 MGHDK, CDR2 SYGVNS. Expressed TCRB transcripts were sequenced because the isolated RNA had all been reverse transcribed beforehand. Each sample of naive, central memory or regulatory T cells had, on average, about 3.57 million reads. Clones were sequenced by immunoSEQ multiplex PCR, and TCRdb holds only the in-frame ones, with some missing. The table includes around 430,000 clones, around 30% detected once. The receptor was isolated from a man younger than 35 in good health. This chain links TRBV25-1 with TRBJ2-2; a weak D match, TRBD1 (5 bases). Sequencing used naive CD4+ T cells from blood. DNA for the CDR3: TGTGCCAGCGGTACGGCAGGGATTACCGGGGAGCTGTTTTTT. Its protein is CASGTAGITGELFF.